A single sample gave rise to the 26 T cell receptor beta chains below, sequenced in a study of metastatic and nonmetastatic thyroid tumors. No treatment of any kind had been given to any patient before thyroid surgery. TCRdb re-clonotyped the PCR reads via MiXCR. The sample includes about 45,000 clones, about 4.2% of them seen just once. The material sequenced was blood. Receptors were obtained from a female donor with papillary thyroid cancer or a benign thyroid nodule (not recorded which). Some clones in this sample may be carry-over from other donors' samples.

This clone showed up many times. The chain links TRBV20-1 to TRBJ1-4; the D gene is possibly TRBD1 (5 bases). Trimming took 3 bases from V and 1 from J, leaving 12 bases between them. Germline V gene sequence: CDR1 DFQATT, CDR2 SNEGSKA (reference sequence). CDR3 size: 15 residues. The CDR3, as DNA: TGCAGTGCTAGGGGTGTGGGGGGAACTAATGAAAAACTGTTTTTT. Amino acid sequence: CSARGVGGTNEKLFF.

This clone came up many times. The chain links TRBV11-1 to TRBJ2-1; 11 nucleotides align to TRBD2. Germline trimming cut 4 bases from V and 8 bases from J; bases unmatched to any gene: 13. The CDR3 has 17 amino acids. Germline CDR1 is SGHAT and CDR2 is FQDESV (reference sequence). CDR3 nucleotides: TGTGCCAGCAGCTCTATCCGCACTAGCGGGAGTTGGTATGAGCAGTTCTTC. Its translation: CASSSIRTSGSWYEQFF.

This clone was detected only a few times. The V and J genes are TRBV6-1 and TRBJ1-2; TRBD1 matches 7 bases. Germline assignment: CDR1 MNHNS and CDR2 SASEGT. This CDR3 spans 15 amino acids. V trimming: 7 bases; J trimming: 2 bases; junction bases outside the gene matches: 10. The CDR3 region is CASIQPGTENYGYTF. The CDR3 region has the DNA TGTGCCAGCATCCAACCCGGGACAGAAAACTATGGCTACACCTTC.

Note on this clone: A much larger clone is a single base away; this may be a read error. This rearrangement joins TRBV12-3 or TRBV12-4 to TRBJ2-4, with 10 positions matching TRBD2. This CDR3 region has 17 residues. The CDR3 sequence is CASGLDGTSVGKNIQYF. In DNA form, the CDR3 reads TGTGCCAGCGGTTTGGACGGGACTAGCGTCGGCAAAAACATTCAGTACTTC.

V is TRBV6-1 and J is TRBJ1-5; the D gene is possibly TRBD1 (6 bases). In germline, CDR1 is MNHNS, CDR2 SASEGT. CDR3 size: 13 residues. V lost 7 bases to trimming and J lost 7 bases, with 14 bases between them. The CDR3 nucleotides read TGTGCCAGCATAGGGGACACAGGGCAGCCCCAGCATTTT. Translating it yields CASIGDTGQPQHF.

This clone has only a few counts. The identical CDR3 is also encoded by other nucleotide sequences in the sample. The chain carries TRBV5-1 and TRBJ1-6, with TRBD1 as a possible D gene (6 bases). The CDR3 runs to 13 residues. Trimming removed 8 bases from V and 14 bases from J, with 20 bases in between. Per the germline V gene, CDR1 is SGHRS and CDR2 is YFSETQ. CDR3 sequence: CASRDTAGSALHF. The CDR3 DNA is TGCGCCAGTAGGGACACGGCAGGTTCGGCCCTCCACTTT.

On this clone itself: The junction and the germline gene differ at one end; a read error may be behind it. The J gene is TRBJ2-5, the V gene TRBV7-3; D gene uncertain. This CDR3 is 16 amino acids long. Germline V gives CDR1 SGHTA, CDR2 FQGTGA. CDR3 DNA sequence: TGTGCCAGCAGCTCCTATCGGACGGTTGGTCAAGAGGCCCAGTACTTC. Translation gives CASSSYRTVGQEAQYF.

This clone has more than one count but fewer than ten. This chain joins TRBV6-2 or TRBV6-3 and TRBJ2-1, with D maybe TRBD2 (5 bases). Germline V lookup: CDR1 MNHEY, CDR2 SVGEGT. CDR3 length equals 11 residues. With 5 bases removed from V and 9 bases from J, the gap between germline ends came to 8 bases. CDR3 in DNA: TGTGCCAGCAGTCAGCGGTCTGAGCAGTTCTTC. Protein product: CASSQRSEQFF.

This clone was picked up a small number of times. The chain is built from TRBV6-5 and TRBJ2-7; D possibly corresponds to TRBD1 (6 bases). The CDR3 spans 14 residues. Trimming took 2 bases from V and 6 from J, leaving 14 bases between them. Germline V gives CDR1 MNHEY, CDR2 SVGAGI. CDR3 sequence reads: CASSYDRQTGEQYF. The CDR3 coding sequence is TGTGCCAGCAGTTACGACAGGCAAACGGGCGAGCAGTACTTC.

This clone occurred many times. DNA for the CDR3: TGTGCCACCAGTGATTTCTCGGCGGCGGCAGGGTTTTACAATGAGCAGTTCTTC. Its protein is CATSDFSAAAGFYNEQFF. This chain joins TRBV24-1 and TRBJ2-1; D possibly corresponds to TRBD1 (5 bases). The CDR3 is made up of 18 amino acids. Trimming cost V 1 base and J 4 bases, with 19 bases left between them. CDR1 and CDR2 from the germline V gene are KGHDR and SFDVKD.

This clone was recorded many times. V usage is TRBV20-1 and J usage is TRBJ2-5, with 7 bases that match TRBD1. Per germline, CDR1 DFQATT and CDR2 SNEGSKA (reference sequence). The CDR3 is 13 amino acids. The J segment lost 4 bases and the V segment lost 5 bases, leaving 7 bases of the junction unmatched. In nucleotides, the CDR3 is TGCAGTGCTTCCGGGACAGTTATAGAGACCCAGTACTTC. Its protein is CSASGTVIETQYF.

The sample holds a few counts of this clone. The gene calls are TRBV28 and TRBJ1-3; D call uncertain. This CDR3 spans 14 amino acids. CDR1 and CDR2 from the germline V gene are MDHEN and SYDVKM. V was cut by 7 bases and J by 4 bases, with 14 bases left in between. As DNA, the CDR3 is TGTGCCAGCAACCGGGGTCTAGAAGGAAACACCATATATTTT. Translating gives CASNRGLEGNTIYF.

A few counts support this clone. The genes are TRBV20-1 and TRBJ2-6; 7 bases are a match to TRBD1. The ends lost 6 bases at V and 4 bases at J; junction bases unmatched: 0. Germline CDR1 is DFQATT and CDR2 is SNEGSKA (reference sequence). The CDR3 sequence is 12 residues long. DNA for the CDR3: TGCAGTGCGGGACAGGGGGCCAACGTCCTGACTTTC. Protein product: CSAGQGANVLTF.

Ten or more counts support this clone. The chain is built from TRBV6-1 and TRBJ2-1; D is possibly TRBD2 (6 bases). From germline, CDR1 is MNHNS and CDR2 SASEGT. Trimming took off 6 bases at V and 7 bases at J, with 19 bases between the two ends. The CDR3 spans 15 residues. The CDR3 DNA follows: TGTGCCAGCAGGAAGGGGCGCGGGATTAGTAATGAGCAGTTCTTC. Its protein product is CASRKGRGISNEQFF.

V usage is TRBV9 and J usage is TRBJ2-7; D call uncertain. There are 11 residues in the CDR3. CDR1 is SGDLS and CDR2 is YYNGEE in the germline V gene. Trimming removed 8 bases from V and 3 bases from J, with 9 bases in between. This CDR3 reads CARGDLYEQYF. The CDR3, as DNA: TGTGCCAGAGGCGACCTCTACGAGCAGTACTTC.

The table lists this clone with many counts. V and J are TRBV2 and TRBJ1-5, with D maybe TRBD1 (5 bases). The CDR3 consists of 15 residues. Looked up from germline, CDR1 is SNHLY and CDR2 is FYNNEI. Trimming took off 6 bases at V and 4 bases at J, with 16 bases between the two ends. In nucleotides, the CDR3 is TGTGCCAGCAGGCCAGGGACGGTTCATAATCAGCCCCAGCATTTT. Translation: CASRPGTVHNQPQHF.

This clone was counted between two and nine times. The gene calls are TRBV24-1 and TRBJ2-5, with 13 bases matching TRBD2. V gave up 2 bases and J gave up 5 bases; unmatched junction bases: 13. Germline lookup yields CDR1 KGHDR and CDR2 SFDVKD. The CDR3 contains 19 residues. The DNA for the CDR3 is TGTGCCACCAGTGATTCAAACGCTGGACTAGCGGGAGAGGCGGAGACCCAGTACTTC. This gives the protein CATSDSNAGLAGEAETQYF.

This clone ranks as medium-sized. The genes are TRBV12-3 or TRBV12-4 and TRBJ2-3, with D unclear. With 3 bases removed from V and 2 bases from J, the gap between germline ends came to 3 bases. This CDR3 is built from 12 residues. CDR3: CASSFDTDTQYF. The CDR3, as DNA: TGTGCCAGCAGTTTCGACACAGATACGCAGTATTTT.

This clone was picked up a small number of times. This chain links TRBV6-1 with TRBJ2-7; 10 nucleotides agree with TRBD1. Germline CDR1 reads MNHNS; CDR2 reads SASEGT. This CDR3 is built from 15 residues. V was clipped by 6 bases and J by 5 bases; unmatched bases: 10. The CDR3 protein is CASRSIRTGGDEQYF. CDR3 coding DNA: TGTGCCAGCAGGAGCATCCGGACAGGGGGAGACGAGCAGTACTTC.

At least ten counts were recorded for this clone. This rearrangement joins TRBV10-2 to TRBJ2-7; 7 bases are shared with TRBD1. The CDR3 length is 15 residues. Germline lookup yields CDR1 WSHSY and CDR2 SAAADI. V shed 6 bases and J 0 bases; nucleotides not matched to a gene: 8. In DNA, the CDR3 is TGCGCCAGCAGACCGGGACAGACAAACTCCTACGAGCAGTACTTC. Its translation: CASRPGQTNSYEQYF.

This clone was recorded many times. V gene TRBV20-1 combines with J gene TRBJ1-3; 10 positions match TRBD1. The CDR3 runs 15 residues. J lost 3 bases, V lost 2 bases, and 4 bases had no gene match. The V gene's germline CDR1 is DFQATT and CDR2 SNEGSKA (reference sequence). CDR3 in amino acids: CSARPTGGGGNTIYF. CDR3 nucleotide sequence: TGCAGTGCTAGACCGACAGGGGGCGGTGGAAACACCATATATTTT.

This clone was detected many times. The chain joins TRBV2 to TRBJ2-1, with D perhaps TRBD1 or TRBD2 (5 bases each). CDR1 and CDR2 from the germline V gene are SNHLY and FYNNEI. This CDR3 contains 14 residues. V lost 4 bases and J 4 bases, leaving 11 bases between the germline ends. The CDR3 DNA is TGTGCCAGCAGTGCGGGGACGACTTACAATGAGCAGTTCTTC. Amino acids: CASSAGTTYNEQFF.

In this sample, this clone turned up a few times. The chain is built from TRBV10-3 and TRBJ2-7; tentatively, D is TRBD1 (5 bases). The CDR3 loop spans 15 amino acids. From germline, CDR1 is ENHRY and CDR2 SYGVKD. The V end lost 6 bases, the J end lost 4 bases, and 19 bases lay between the germline ends. Written as DNA, the CDR3 is TGTGCCATCAGCCCCACTCTGGACAAACTTTACGAGCAGTACTTC. As protein: CAISPTLDKLYEQYF.

Notes on this clone: One end of the junction is discordant with germline, which a read error may explain. J is TRBJ2-7 and V is TRBV28, with D uncertain. The V gene's germline CDR1 is MDHEN and CDR2 SYDVKM. The CDR3 is 12 amino acids. The CDR3: CASESTHYDQYF. Here the CDR3 DNA reads TGTGCCAGCGAGTCGACTCACTACGACCAGTACTTC.

About this clone itself: Relative to the germline gene, one junction end is altered; a read error may explain this. The chain joins TRBV28 to TRBJ2-6; tentatively, D is TRBD1 (6 bases). This CDR3 has 15 amino acids. Germline V CDR1 and CDR2: MDHEN, SYDVKM. The CDR3 coding sequence is TGTGCCAGCAGTTTAGGTATGGTGGGGGCCAACCTCCTGACTTTC. Translated: CASSLGMVGANLLTF.

This clone came up many times. The chain employs TRBV16 and TRBJ1-1; no clear D gene. The germline V gene encodes CDR1 KGHSY and CDR2 FQNENV. This CDR3 spans 14 amino acids. Trimming took off 0 bases at V and 1 base at J, with 6 bases between the two ends. The DNA for the CDR3 is TGTGCCAGCAGCCAATCATACGGGAACACTGAAGCTTTCTTT. It specifies CASSQSYGNTEAFF.